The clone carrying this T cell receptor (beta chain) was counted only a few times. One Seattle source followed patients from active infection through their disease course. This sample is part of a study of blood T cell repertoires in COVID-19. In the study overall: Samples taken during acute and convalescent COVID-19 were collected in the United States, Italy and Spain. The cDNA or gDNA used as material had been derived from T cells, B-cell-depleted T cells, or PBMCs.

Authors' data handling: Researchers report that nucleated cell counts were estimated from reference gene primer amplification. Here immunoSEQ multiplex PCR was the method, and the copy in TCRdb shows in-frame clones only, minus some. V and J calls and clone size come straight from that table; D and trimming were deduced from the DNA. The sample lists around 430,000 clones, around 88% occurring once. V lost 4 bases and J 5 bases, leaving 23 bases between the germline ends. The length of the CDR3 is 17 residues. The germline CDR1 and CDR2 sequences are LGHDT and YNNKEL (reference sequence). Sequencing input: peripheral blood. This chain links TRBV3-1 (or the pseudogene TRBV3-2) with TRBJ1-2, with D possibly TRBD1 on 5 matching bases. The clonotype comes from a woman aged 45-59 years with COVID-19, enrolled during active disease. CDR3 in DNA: TGTGCCAGCAGCCCCTGGGAACAGGCGGAGACTAGATATGGCTACACCTTC. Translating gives CASSPWEQAETRYGYTF.